The present entry profiles one TCR beta chain with its context. No antigen is known for it. Library preparation tagged each individual cDNA molecule with a unique molecular identifier. In the original analysis: Sample TCR counts, which ranged from about 20,000 to 750,000, had a median of 95,638. TCRdb reprocessed the 5' RACE reads via MiXCR and lists one record per CDR3 protein. The V and J calls come from TCRdb's annotation, not from the publication. The sample holds under 100,000 distinct CDR3 sequences, less than 20% seen once. Before extraction, the whole blood was not fractionated, and total RNA was taken from it. Germline loops: CDR1 SEHNR, CDR2 FQNEAQ (reference sequence). The junction had 6 bases not matched to a gene; V was cut back by 5 bases and J by 0 bases. The length of the CDR3 is 17 residues. The data belong to a study of human T cells and chemical hapten exposure. Study as a whole: Slight volume differences across pooled libraries mainly accounted for varying per-sample TCR yields. Study observations and caveats: Following DPC sensitization, TCRs present above 1 in 1000 frequency showed no change.

The TCR was taken from a female donor in good health. The J gene is TRBJ2-6, the V gene TRBV7-9; 8 positions match TRBD1. The CDR3 nucleotides read TGTGCCAGCAGCCCCCGGGACAGGATCTCTGGGGCCAACGTCCTGACTTTC. Translated: CASSPRDRISGANVLTF.